This TCR beta chain was obtained from a study of cytomegalovirus exposure and HLA in healthy donors. Concerning this clone itself: Its antigen is unidentified.

Germline V CDR1 and CDR2: SGHAT, FQNNGV. The CDR3 consists of 15 residues. J gave up 5 bases and V 3 bases, and 6 bases lay outside the gene matches. The study, taken as a whole, reports: High specificity and sensitivity for cytomegalovirus status were reported for the classifier. It was found in a later analysis that first-cohort TCR clusters tended to co-occur in the approximately 130 validation repertoires. Researchers reported that a few CMV-associated chains were confirmed in vitro as CMV antigen-specific.

TCRdb's copy holds only in-frame clones and misses some; the assay was immunoSEQ multiplex PCR. This sample carries 150,000 to 200,000 clones, approximately 81% of them seen once, and the ten largest clones take 15% to 20%. The donors were part of the validation cohort, which consisted of more than 90 subjects and was separate from the first cohort of under 850 subjects. The chain carries TRBV11-2 and TRBJ2-1, with 8 bases that match TRBD2. Sequences were obtained from PBMCs. This clonotype was obtained from a man aged 18 to 35 in good health and CMV-seropositive. DNA for the CDR3: TGTGCCAGCAGCTTCACTAGCGGACCTCACAATGAGCAGTTCTTC. Its protein product is CASSFTSGPHNEQFF.